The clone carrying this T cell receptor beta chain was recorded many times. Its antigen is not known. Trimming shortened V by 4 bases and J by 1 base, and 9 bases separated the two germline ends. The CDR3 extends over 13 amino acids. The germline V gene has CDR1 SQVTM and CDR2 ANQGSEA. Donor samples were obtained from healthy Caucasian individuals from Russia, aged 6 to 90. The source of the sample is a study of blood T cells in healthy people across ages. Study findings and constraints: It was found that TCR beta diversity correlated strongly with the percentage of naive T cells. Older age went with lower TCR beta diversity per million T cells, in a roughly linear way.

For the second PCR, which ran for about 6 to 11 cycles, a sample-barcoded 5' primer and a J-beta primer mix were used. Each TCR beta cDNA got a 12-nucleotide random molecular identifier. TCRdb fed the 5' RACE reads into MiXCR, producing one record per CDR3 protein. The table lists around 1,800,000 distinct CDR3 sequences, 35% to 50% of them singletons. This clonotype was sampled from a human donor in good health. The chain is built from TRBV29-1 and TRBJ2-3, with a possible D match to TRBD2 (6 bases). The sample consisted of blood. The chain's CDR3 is CSVVGGGTDTQYF. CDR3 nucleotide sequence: TGCAGCGTTGTCGGCGGGGGCACAGATACGCAGTATTTT.